Described below is a single T cell receptor (beta chain) sequence and its context. Trimming took 7 bases from V and 2 from J, leaving 15 bases between them. CDR1 and CDR2 (germline): MNHEY, SVGAGI. The CDR3 is 14 residues long. The data were taken from a study of blood T cells in healthy people across ages. Through a sample-barcoded 5' primer and a J-beta primer mix, a second PCR was run for roughly 6 to 12 cycles. Using its own MiXCR run on the 5' RACE reads, TCRdb lists one record per CDR3 protein. The table shows some 900,000 distinct CDR3 sequences, with about 48% occurring only once. This chain links TRBV6-5 with TRBJ2-7; possibly TRBD1 for D (5 bases). Sequenced sample: blood. The sequence came from a man aged 25 to 40 in good health. The CDR3 bases are TGTGCCAGCATTGATATGACAGAAACCTACGAGCAGTACTTC. Amino acid sequence: CASIDMTETYEQYF.